This T cell receptor (beta chain) was profiled in a study of monozygotic twins with inflammatory bowel disease. Study conclusions and caveats: Immunosuppressive treatments were not uniform, and this may have added variability to patient repertoires. Especially with disease activity, IBD patients had fewer clonotypes in common with others than healthy twins did. No one strong IBD-associated signal or clonotype was supported.

Germline V CDR1 and CDR2: SQVTM, ANQGSEA. This CDR3 has 14 residues. About this clonotype: Antigen specificity is unknown.

The study subjected TCRalpha and TCRbeta cDNA to two nested PCRs of around 15 and 9 cycles. After re-calling the 5' RACE reads, TCRdb lists one entry per CDR3 protein, DNA absent. Recorded for this sample: over 110,000 distinct CDR3 sequences. The chain combines TRBV29-1 with TRBJ1-2; the TCRdb call, TRBD1, lacks DNA for checking. The TCR was taken from a human donor with ulcerative colitis or Crohn's disease, or a healthy co-twin of an affected twin (not recorded which). Sequencing was performed on blood. The CDR3 is CSVVLTAAGYGYTF.